The rows below give T cell receptor beta chains drawn from one sample of a study of cytotoxic CD8 clonotypes in ibrutinib-treated CLL. Clones were read by immunoSEQ multiplex PCR, and TCRdb kept only the in-frame ones, dropping some. The table shows under 150,000 clones, with approximately 90% occurring only once. This specimen consisted of PBMCs, obtained after 12 months of ibrutinib treatment. The source of these receptors is a human donor with chronic lymphocytic leukemia. Each CDR3 is given with its conserved first and last residue. A D gene is named only where the DNA matches it firmly. Only part of the rows carry a size: once, few, many, or a class if the clone is expanded.

j_call clone_size d_call v_call cdr3_aa cdr3_nt
TRBJ2-3 NA TRBD2 TRBV5-1 CASSFTSDRTDTQYF TGCGCCAGCAGCTTTACTAGCGACCGCACAGATACGCAGTATTTT
TRBJ2-2 NA TRBD2 TRBV7-9 CASSLGGGYTGELFF TGTGCCAGCAGCTTAGGCGGGGGATACACCGGGGAGCTGTTTTTT
TRBJ1-1 NA NA TRBV30 CAWSLRGWGTEAFF TGTGCCTGGAGTCTACGTGGGTGGGGAACTGAAGCTTTCTTT
TRBJ1-3 NA NA TRBV2 CASSATALGGNTIYF TGTGCCAGCAGTGCAACCGCATTGGGAGGAAACACCATATATTTT
TRBJ1-4 few NA TRBV7-2 CASSLSGQRGEKLFF TGTGCCAGCAGCTTATCCGGCCAACGAGGTGAAAAACTGTTTTTT
TRBJ2-6 NA NA TRBV7-9 CASSSRTVGANVLTF TGTGCCAGCAGCTCTAGGACGGTCGGGGCCAACGTCCTGACTTTC
TRBJ1-5 NA NA TRBV2 CASRRDGIPNQPQHF TGTGCCAGTCGGAGGGACGGTATTCCTAATCAACCCCAGCATTTT
TRBJ1-5 NA NA TRBV2 CASSEAGGVARGKQPQHF TGTGCCAGCAGTGAAGCGGGAGGGGTGGCCAGGGGAAAGCAGCCCCAGCATTTT
TRBJ2-5 NA NA TRBV11-3 CASSPLGLAEETQYF TGTGCCAGCAGCCCCCTCGGGCTAGCAGAAGAGACCCAGTACTTC
TRBJ2-6 NA NA TRBV5-1 CASSLAQPGANVLTF TGCGCCAGCAGCTTGGCCCAACCTGGGGCCAACGTCCTGACTTTC
TRBJ2-3 NA NA TRBV7-2 CASSSRAGAAGDTQYF TGTGCCAGCAGCTCCCGGGCGGGCGCGGCCGGGGATACGCAGTATTTT
TRBJ2-1 NA NA TRBV19 CASAPTRDNEQFF TGTGCCAGCGCCCCGACTAGAGACAATGAGCAGTTCTTC
TRBJ2-7 NA NA TRBV11-2 CASSLLANEQYF TGTGCCAGCAGCTTGCTAGCGAACGAGCAGTACTTC
TRBJ2-1 NA NA TRBV6-6 CASSPTRSPYNEQFF TGTGCCAGCAGTCCCACTAGAAGTCCCTACAATGAGCAGTTCTTC
TRBJ2-7 NA NA TRBV5-8 CASSLALSSRDYEQYF TGTGCCAGCAGCTTGGCCCTTTCTAGTCGAGACTACGAGCAGTACTTC
TRBJ1-2 NA NA TRBV7-3 CASSSDGQSSNYGYTF TGTGCCAGCAGCTCCGACGGACAGTCTTCTAACTATGGCTACACCTTC
TRBJ2-3 NA NA TRBV6-5 CASSQRAIDTQYF TGTGCCAGCAGTCAGCGGGCTATAGATACGCAGTATTTT
TRBJ1-5 NA NA TRBV19 CASSIEWRVRQPQHF TGTGCCAGTAGTATAGAGTGGCGGGTACGGCAGCCCCAGCATTTT
TRBJ2-2 NA NA TRBV11-3 CASTSESGELFF TGTGCCAGCACCTCCGAATCCGGGGAGCTGTTTTTT
TRBJ2-7 NA NA TRBV14 CARELRGDTLYEQYF TGTGCCAGGGAGCTCAGGGGGGACACCCTCTACGAGCAGTACTTC
TRBJ2-3 NA TRBD2 TRBV10-3 CATRPGLAASTDTQYF TGTGCCACCCGACCGGGACTAGCGGCTAGCACAGATACGCAGTATTTT
TRBJ2-5 NA NA TRBV9 CASSVGLTSGSEGETQYF TGTGCCAGCAGCGTAGGCCTCACAAGTGGGAGTGAAGGGGAGACCCAGTACTTC
TRBJ2-2 NA NA TRBV5-1 CASSLGAVNTGELFF TGCGCCAGCAGCTTGGGGGCAGTTAACACCGGGGAGCTGTTTTTT
TRBJ1-3 NA TRBD1 TRBV5-1 CASSLGDRGDTIYF TGCGCCAGCAGCTTGGGGGACAGGGGTGACACCATATATTTT
TRBJ2-7 NA TRBD2 TRBV9 CASSVDTSGRFEQYF TGTGCCAGCAGCGTAGATACTAGCGGGAGGTTCGAGCAGTACTTC
TRBJ1-2 NA TRBD1 TRBV7-2 CASSPRTGDYGYTF TGTGCCAGCAGCCCACGGACAGGGGACTATGGCTACACCTTC
TRBJ2-1 NA TRBD1 TRBV27 CASSLFTGVNEQFF TGTGCCAGCAGTTTATTTACAGGGGTGAATGAGCAGTTCTTC
TRBJ2-7 NA NA TRBV10-3 CAISESRGSMVYEQYF TGTGCCATCAGTGAGTCTCGGGGCAGTATGGTTTACGAGCAGTACTTC
TRBJ1-2 NA NA TRBV28 CASSVGKGRRNYGYTF TGTGCCAGCAGTGTAGGAAAGGGACGGCGAAACTATGGCTACACCTTC
TRBJ2-5 NA NA TRBV9 CASSVGQVIETQYF TGTGCCAGCAGCGTAGGGCAGGTTATAGAGACCCAGTACTTC
TRBJ1-3 NA NA TRBV13 CASSSGVLSGNTIYF TGTGCCAGCAGCTCGGGGGTACTGTCCGGAAACACCATATATTTT
TRBJ2-1 NA TRBD2 TRBV28 CASSAGTSSNEQFF TGTGCCAGCAGTGCCGGGACTAGCTCTAATGAGCAGTTCTTC